A single sample is the source of the 10 T cell receptor beta chains below, sequenced in a study of human T cells and chemical hapten exposure. Time point given: pre-sensitization, week 0. Treatment defined: therapeutic diphenylcyclopropenone sensitization with weekly scalp DPC. Each CDR3 protein gets one entry after TCRdb re-called the RACE reads with MiXCR. The data show 180,000 or so distinct CDR3 sequences, 30% seen once. The sample in question was whole blood, obtained in connection with sensitization to the hapten diphenylcyclopropenone (DPC). The origin of the receptors is a woman in her 30s with alopecia areata. Some clones in this sample may be carry-over from other donors' samples.

Regarding this clonotype: A read error may explain this, as a much larger clone is one base away. J is TRBJ1-6 and V is TRBV4-2; D gene ambiguous. The germline V gene encodes CDR1 LGHNA and CDR2 YNFKEQ. This CDR3 comprises 13 residues. The chain's CDR3 is CASSQAHTSPLRF. The CDR3 coding sequence is TGTGCCAGCAGCCAAGCGCACACCTCACCCCTCCGCTTT.

The J gene is TRBJ1-6, the V gene TRBV4-1; possibly TRBD1 for D (6 bases). The germline gives CDR1 MGHRA, CDR2 YSYEKL. The CDR3 spans 15 residues. V was trimmed by 1 base and J by 6 bases, leaving 10 bases between them. In DNA form, the CDR3 reads TGCGCCAGCAGCCAAGGGACAGCCTCTAATTCACCCCTCCACTTT. This gives the protein CASSQGTASNSPLHF.

This chain joins TRBV12-2 and TRBJ1-1. TRBV12-2 is a pseudogene locus. This CDR3 region has 12 residues. This CDR3 is CASRLALVRAFF. The CDR3 DNA reads as TGTGCAAGTCGCTTAGCTCTGGTCCGAGCTTTCTTT.

The chain recombines TRBV7-2 with TRBJ2-5, with D hard to call. The CDR3 consists of 14 residues. Germline V CDR1 and CDR2: SGHTA, FQGNSA. Trimming shortened V by 5 bases and J by 5 bases, and 15 bases separated the two germline ends. In DNA form, the CDR3 reads TGTGCCAGCAGCCCCCGTTCAGCGAGGGAGACCCAGTACTTC. This translates into CASSPRSARETQYF.

The table lists this clonotype with a few counts. The chain has TRBV6-1 and TRBJ2-5; 12 nucleotides align to TRBD2. Germline V gives CDR1 MNHNS, CDR2 SASEGT. The CDR3 has 18 amino acids. V shed 3 bases and J 1 base; nucleotides not matched to a gene: 9. The CDR3 coding sequence is TGTGCCAGCAGTGAGCCGGGGGGACTAGCGGGTTTCCAAGAGACCCAGTACTTC. Translation gives CASSEPGGLAGFQETQYF.

The rearrangement joins TRBV5-4 to TRBJ2-5, with 9 bases that match TRBD2. Looked up from germline, CDR1 is SGHNT and CDR2 is YYREEE (reference sequence). With V trimmed by 2 bases and J by 6 bases, 8 bases remained unmatched. The CDR3 is 15 amino acids. The CDR3 region has the DNA TGTGCCAGCAGCTTTCAGACTAGCGGAGGGAAGACCCAGTACTTC. Protein product: CASSFQTSGGKTQYF.

This chain links TRBV28 with TRBJ2-3; D is ambiguous. Germline V CDR1 and CDR2: MDHEN, SYDVKM. V was trimmed by 3 bases and J by 8 bases, leaving 6 bases between them. This CDR3 spans 11 amino acids. The CDR3 DNA is TGTGCCAGCAGTTTCCCCCCTACGCAGTATTTT. Amino acids: CASSFPPTQYF.

This sequence joins TRBV7-2 and TRBJ2-3, with a weak D call TRBD1 (6 bases). The CDR3 runs 15 residues. V was shortened by 1 base and J by 7 bases, with 15 bases between the two germline ends. CDR1 is SGHTA and CDR2 is FQGNSA in the germline V gene. The DNA for the CDR3 is TGTGCCAGCAGCTTAGAGGGCCAGGGGAAGCATACGCAGTATTTT. It encodes CASSLEGQGKHTQYF.

The V call is TRBV10-3, the J call TRBJ1-2; 7 bases map to TRBD1. The length of the CDR3 is 13 residues. CDR1 is ENHRY, CDR2 SYGVKD, per germline. The V segment lost 6 bases and the J segment 7 bases; nucleotides outside the gene matches: 8. The CDR3 sequence is CAISGTARGGYTF. The CDR3 DNA sequence: TGTGCCATCAGCGGGACAGCCAGGGGTGGCTACACCTTC.

This clonotype occurred a few times. The chain has TRBV7-9 and TRBJ2-7, with 10 bases matching TRBD2. The V segment lost 4 bases and the J segment 2 bases; nucleotides outside the gene matches: 2. This CDR3 has 14 residues. Germline CDR1 and CDR2: SEHNR and FQNEAQ (reference sequence). The DNA for the CDR3 is TGTGCCAGCAGCTGGACTAGCGGACCCTACGAGCAGTACTTC. It yields the protein CASSWTSGPYEQYF.